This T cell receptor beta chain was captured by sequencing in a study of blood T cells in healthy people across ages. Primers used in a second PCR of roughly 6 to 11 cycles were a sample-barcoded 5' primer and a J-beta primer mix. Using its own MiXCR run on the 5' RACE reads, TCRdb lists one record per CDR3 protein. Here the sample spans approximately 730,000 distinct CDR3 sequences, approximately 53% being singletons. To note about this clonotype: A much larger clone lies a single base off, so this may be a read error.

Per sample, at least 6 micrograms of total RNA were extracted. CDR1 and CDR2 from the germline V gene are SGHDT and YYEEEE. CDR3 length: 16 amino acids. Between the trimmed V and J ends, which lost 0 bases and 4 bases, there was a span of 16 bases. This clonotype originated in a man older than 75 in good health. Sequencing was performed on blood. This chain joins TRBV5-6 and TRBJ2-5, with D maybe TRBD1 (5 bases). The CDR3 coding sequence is TGTGCCAGCAGCTTGGCTCGGGCAAGGGGCCGAGAGACCCAGTACTTC. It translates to CASSLARARGRETQYF.